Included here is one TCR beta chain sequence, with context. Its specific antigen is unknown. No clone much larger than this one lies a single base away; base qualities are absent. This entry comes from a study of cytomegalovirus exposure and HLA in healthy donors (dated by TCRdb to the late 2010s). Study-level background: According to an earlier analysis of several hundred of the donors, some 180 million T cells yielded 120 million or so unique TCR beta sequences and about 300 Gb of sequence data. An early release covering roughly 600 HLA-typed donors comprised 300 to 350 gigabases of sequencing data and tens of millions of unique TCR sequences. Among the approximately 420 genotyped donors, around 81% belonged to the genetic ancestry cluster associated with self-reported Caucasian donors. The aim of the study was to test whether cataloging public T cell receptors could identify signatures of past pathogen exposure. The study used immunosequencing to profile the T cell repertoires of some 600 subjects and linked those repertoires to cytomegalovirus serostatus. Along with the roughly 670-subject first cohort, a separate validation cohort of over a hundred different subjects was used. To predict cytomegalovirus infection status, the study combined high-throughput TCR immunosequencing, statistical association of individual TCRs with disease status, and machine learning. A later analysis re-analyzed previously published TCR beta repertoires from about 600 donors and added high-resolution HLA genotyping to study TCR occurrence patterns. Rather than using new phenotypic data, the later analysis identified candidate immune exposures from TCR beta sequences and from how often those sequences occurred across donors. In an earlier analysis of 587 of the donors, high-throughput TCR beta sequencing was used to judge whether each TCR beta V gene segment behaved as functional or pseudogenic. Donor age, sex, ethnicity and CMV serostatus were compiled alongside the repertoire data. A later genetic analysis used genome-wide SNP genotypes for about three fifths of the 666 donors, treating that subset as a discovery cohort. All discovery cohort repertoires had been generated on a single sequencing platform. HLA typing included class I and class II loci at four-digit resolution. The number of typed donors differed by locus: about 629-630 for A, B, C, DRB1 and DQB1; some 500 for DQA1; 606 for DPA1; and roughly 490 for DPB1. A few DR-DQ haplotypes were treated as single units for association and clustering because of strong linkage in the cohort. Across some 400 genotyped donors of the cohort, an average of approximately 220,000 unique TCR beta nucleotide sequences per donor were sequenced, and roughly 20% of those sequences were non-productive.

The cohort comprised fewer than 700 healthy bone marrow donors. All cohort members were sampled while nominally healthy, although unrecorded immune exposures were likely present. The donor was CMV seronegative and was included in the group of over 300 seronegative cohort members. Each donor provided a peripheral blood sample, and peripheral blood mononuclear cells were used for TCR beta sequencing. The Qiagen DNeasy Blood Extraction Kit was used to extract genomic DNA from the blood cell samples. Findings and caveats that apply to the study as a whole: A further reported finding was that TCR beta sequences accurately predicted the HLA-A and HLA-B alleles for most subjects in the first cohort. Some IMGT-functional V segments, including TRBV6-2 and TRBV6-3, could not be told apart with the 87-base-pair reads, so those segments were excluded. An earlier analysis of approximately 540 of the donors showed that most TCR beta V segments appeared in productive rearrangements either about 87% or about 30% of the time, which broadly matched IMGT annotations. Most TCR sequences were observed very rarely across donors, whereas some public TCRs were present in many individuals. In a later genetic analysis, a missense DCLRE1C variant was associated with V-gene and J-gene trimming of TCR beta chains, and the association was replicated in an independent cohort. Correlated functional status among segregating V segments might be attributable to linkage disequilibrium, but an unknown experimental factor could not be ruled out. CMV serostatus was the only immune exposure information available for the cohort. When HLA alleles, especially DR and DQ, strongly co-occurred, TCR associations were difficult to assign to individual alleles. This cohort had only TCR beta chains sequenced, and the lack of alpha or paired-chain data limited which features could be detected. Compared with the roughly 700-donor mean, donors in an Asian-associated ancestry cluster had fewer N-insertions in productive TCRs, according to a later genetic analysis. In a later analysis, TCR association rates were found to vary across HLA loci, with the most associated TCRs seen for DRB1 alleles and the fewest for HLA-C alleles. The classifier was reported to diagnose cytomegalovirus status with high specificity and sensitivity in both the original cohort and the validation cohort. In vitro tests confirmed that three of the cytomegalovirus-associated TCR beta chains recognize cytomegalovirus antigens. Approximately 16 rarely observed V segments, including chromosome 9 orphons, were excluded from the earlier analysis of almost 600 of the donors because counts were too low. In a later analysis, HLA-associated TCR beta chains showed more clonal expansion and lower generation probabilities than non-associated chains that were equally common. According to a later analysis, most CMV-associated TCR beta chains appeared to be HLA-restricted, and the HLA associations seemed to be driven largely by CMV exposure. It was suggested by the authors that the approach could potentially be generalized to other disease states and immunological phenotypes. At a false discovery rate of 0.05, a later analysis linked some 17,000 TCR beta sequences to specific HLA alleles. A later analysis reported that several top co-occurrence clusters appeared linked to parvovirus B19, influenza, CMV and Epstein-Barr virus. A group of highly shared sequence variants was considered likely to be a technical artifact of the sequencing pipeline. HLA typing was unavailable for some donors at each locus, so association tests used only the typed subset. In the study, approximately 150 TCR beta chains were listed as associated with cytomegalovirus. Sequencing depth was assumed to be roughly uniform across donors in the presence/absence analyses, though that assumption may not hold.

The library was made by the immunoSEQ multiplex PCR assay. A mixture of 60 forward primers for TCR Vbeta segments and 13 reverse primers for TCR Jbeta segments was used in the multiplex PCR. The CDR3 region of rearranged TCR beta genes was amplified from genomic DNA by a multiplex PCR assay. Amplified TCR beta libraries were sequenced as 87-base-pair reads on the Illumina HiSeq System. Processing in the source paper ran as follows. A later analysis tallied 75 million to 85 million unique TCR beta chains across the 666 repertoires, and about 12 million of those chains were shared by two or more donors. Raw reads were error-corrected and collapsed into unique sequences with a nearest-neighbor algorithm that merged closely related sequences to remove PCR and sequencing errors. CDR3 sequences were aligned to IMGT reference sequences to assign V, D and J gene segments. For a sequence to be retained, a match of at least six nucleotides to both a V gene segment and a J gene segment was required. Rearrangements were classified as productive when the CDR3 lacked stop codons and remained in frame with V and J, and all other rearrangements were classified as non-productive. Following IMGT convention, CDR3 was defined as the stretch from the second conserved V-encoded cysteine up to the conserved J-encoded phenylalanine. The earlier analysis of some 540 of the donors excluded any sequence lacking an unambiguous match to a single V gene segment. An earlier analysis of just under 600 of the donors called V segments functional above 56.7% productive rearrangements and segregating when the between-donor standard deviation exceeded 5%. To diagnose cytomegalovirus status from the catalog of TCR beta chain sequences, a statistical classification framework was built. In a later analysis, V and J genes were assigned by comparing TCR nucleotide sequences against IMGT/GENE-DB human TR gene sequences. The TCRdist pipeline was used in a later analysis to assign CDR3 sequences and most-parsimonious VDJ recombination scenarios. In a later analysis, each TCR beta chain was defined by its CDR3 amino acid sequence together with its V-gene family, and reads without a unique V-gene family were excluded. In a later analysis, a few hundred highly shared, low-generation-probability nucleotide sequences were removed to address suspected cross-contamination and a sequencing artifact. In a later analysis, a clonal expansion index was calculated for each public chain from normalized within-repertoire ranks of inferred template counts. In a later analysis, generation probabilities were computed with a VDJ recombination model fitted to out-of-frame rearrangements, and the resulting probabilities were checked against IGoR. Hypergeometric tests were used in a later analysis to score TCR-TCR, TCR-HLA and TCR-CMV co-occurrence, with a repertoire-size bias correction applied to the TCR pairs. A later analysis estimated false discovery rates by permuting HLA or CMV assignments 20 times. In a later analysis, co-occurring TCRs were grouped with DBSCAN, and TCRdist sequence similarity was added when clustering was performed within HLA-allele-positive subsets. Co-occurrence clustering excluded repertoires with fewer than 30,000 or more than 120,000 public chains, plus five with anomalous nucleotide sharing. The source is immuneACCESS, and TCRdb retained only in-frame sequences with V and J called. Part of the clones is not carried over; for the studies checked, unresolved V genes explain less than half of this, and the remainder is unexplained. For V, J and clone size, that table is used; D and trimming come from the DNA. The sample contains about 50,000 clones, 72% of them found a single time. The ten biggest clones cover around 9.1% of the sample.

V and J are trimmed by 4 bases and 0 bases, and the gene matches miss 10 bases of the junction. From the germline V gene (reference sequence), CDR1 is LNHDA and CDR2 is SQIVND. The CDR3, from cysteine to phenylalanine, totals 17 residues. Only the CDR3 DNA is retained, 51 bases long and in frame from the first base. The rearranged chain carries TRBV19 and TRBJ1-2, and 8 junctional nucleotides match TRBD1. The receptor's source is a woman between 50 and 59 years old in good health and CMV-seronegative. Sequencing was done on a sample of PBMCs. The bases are TGTGCCAGTAGTAATTTCCGACAGGGGCCCTCTAACTATGGCTACACCTTC. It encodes CASSNFRQGPSNYGYTF.